This TCR beta chain was identified during a study of graft-versus-host responses after intestinal transplantation. Overall study context: Recipients underwent multivisceral, liver-intestinal, or isolated intestinal transplants. Tacrolimus and steroids were given for about 3 years to all recipients after anti-thymocyte globulin induction. Study outcomes and limitations: Ileal or blood samples showed some GvH clones first, and such clones were also found in recipient marrow. Levels of circulating GvH clones at their peak were associated with early post-transplant HvG declines.

On this clone: As yet, its antigen is unknown.

This table comes from immunoSEQ multiplex PCR, and its TCRdb copy is limited to in-frame clones, with some not included. The table lists about 36,000 clones, approximately 95% of them singletons. This CDR3 comprises 18 residues. The ends lost 0 bases at V and 0 bases at J; junction bases unmatched: 7. Germline V CDR1 and CDR2: MNHEY, SMNVEV (reference sequence). The sequenced sample was unstimulated CD4+ T cells sorted from spleen or lymph node cells, obtained before transplant. The sequence was collected from a human donor who was the organ donor for an intestinal transplant. The V and J genes are TRBV27 and TRBJ1-1; TRBD1 aligns across 10 bases. As DNA, the CDR3 is TGTGCCAGCAGTTTATCTGGGGGACAGGGGACATTGAACACTGAAGCTTTCTTT. As protein: CASSLSGGQGTLNTEAFF.